Listed here is a single TCR beta chain. Germline is not matched at one junction end, which may reflect a read error. Clones were sequenced by immunoSEQ multiplex PCR, and TCRdb holds only the in-frame ones, with some missing. This sample has approximately 82,000 clones; approximately 86% occur once, and the top ten carry over 9.5%. These data are taken from a study of blood T cell repertoires in COVID-19. This CDR3 comprises 11 residues. Germline CDR1 and CDR2: LNHDA and SQIVND (reference sequence). The rearrangement joins TRBV19 to TRBJ1-1; TRBD1 aligns across 9 bases. The clonotype comes from a woman aged 70 to 79 with active or convalescent COVID-19. The material sequenced was peripheral blood. CDR3 residues: CASSIRGQGTF. The CDR3 DNA is TGTGCCAGTAGTATCCGGGGACAGGGAACCTTT.